This TCR beta chain comes out of a study of shared T cell receptors in the human thymus. After removal of 5 bases from V and 1 base from J, the junction contained 4 bases not matched to a gene. This CDR3 has 15 residues. Germline CDR1 is LNHDA and CDR2 is SQIVND (reference sequence). Repertoires were generated with immunoSEQ multiplex PCR, while TCRdb's copy carries only in-frame clones and drops some. The table lists 500,000 to 850,000 clones, approximately 89% of them singletons. The same data also contributed to another study, on human thymus T cells. From that second work: Immunologically healthy infants in Finland undergoing congenital heart defect surgery were the donors. Resections obtained during corrective heart surgery supplied the thymus tissue. Repertoires from thymus and blood appeared to show biased V and J gene usage. Thymic repertoires from unrelated individuals overlapped highly, related research reported.

Sequences were obtained from thymocytes. The gene calls are TRBV19 and TRBJ2-3, with 9 positions matching TRBD1. This clonotype was sampled from a boy younger than two with a congenital heart defect. The CDR3 DNA reads as TGTGCCAGTAGTCCGGGACAGGGCGGCACAGATACGCAGTATTTT. As protein: CASSPGQGGTDTQYF.